The 22 T cell receptor beta chains in this list originate from one sample, sequenced in a study of OX40 agonist ivuxolimab in advanced cancers. The library was made by the immunoSEQ multiplex PCR assay. TCRdb holds this immuneACCESS table with in-frame rearrangements only. Some clones are missing; in checked studies, unresolved V genes explain under half, and the rest has no known cause. The sample data list tens of thousands of clones, and roughly 87% of these were observed just once. 0.32% of the sample lies in the top ten. The sequenced sample was CD4+ or CD8+ T cells sorted from blood, obtained in a trial of the OX40 agonist ivuxolimab. These receptors all come from an adult with an advanced solid tumor such as melanoma, head and neck, liver or kidney cancer.

This chain links TRBV11-2 with TRBJ1-3; unclear D gene. The CDR3 has 16 amino acids. The germline V and J ends were trimmed by 4 bases and 0 bases, with 13 bases remaining between them. The germline gives CDR1 SGHAT, CDR2 FQNNGV. This CDR3 is CASSYSSTTSGNTIYF. As DNA, the CDR3 is TGTGCCAGCAGCTATTCCAGCACCACCTCTGGAAACACCATATATTTT.

The chain recombines TRBV10-3 with TRBJ1-1; no reliable D call. Per germline, CDR1 ENHRY and CDR2 SYGVKD. Trimming pared 10 bases from V and 5 bases from J, leaving 11 bases between. There are 11 residues in the CDR3. CDR3 amino acids: CATGWETEAFF. In DNA form, the CDR3 reads TGTGCCACCGGGTGGGAGACTGAAGCTTTCTTT.

This clone was seen a single time. The junction does not match germline at one end; this may be a read error. The CDR3 reads CAGSLFGGGVGTDTQYF. DNA for the CDR3: TGTGCCGGCAGCTTATTCGGAGGTGGAGTGGGCACAGATACGCAGTATTTT. J is TRBJ2-3 and V is TRBV11-1; D may be TRBD2 (5 bases). Germline V gene sequence: CDR1 SGHAT, CDR2 FQDESV (reference sequence). The length of the CDR3 is 17 residues.

This clone came up a few times. The chain recombines TRBV30 with TRBJ2-6, with D perhaps matching TRBD1 or TRBD2 (6 bases each). Germline V gives CDR1 GTSNPN, CDR2 SVGIG (reference sequence). Trimming left V 5 bases short and J 1 base short, with 9 bases between. The CDR3 runs to 14 residues. CDR3 nucleotide sequence: TGTGCCTGGCAGGGGAGGTCTGGGGCCAACGTCCTGACTTTC. Amino acid sequence: CAWQGRSGANVLTF.

The chain employs TRBV5-6 and TRBJ2-3; 11 nucleotides line up with TRBD2. V lost 2 bases, J lost 0 bases, and 8 bases stayed unmatched. This CDR3 region has 18 residues. Germline loops: CDR1 SGHDT, CDR2 YYEEEE. CDR3 bases: TGTGCCAGCAGCTTCGGGACTAGCGGACTCCCTAGCACAGATACGCAGTATTTT. Its translation: CASSFGTSGLPSTDTQYF.

The chain couples TRBV7-2 to TRBJ1-2, with D uncertain. V was pared by 6 bases and J by 0 bases, with 11 bases between. Germline loops: CDR1 SGHTA, CDR2 FQGNSA. CDR3 length: 14 residues. This CDR3 is CASRKGKTNYGYTF. The CDR3 nucleotides are TGTGCCAGCAGGAAGGGTAAAACTAACTATGGCTACACCTTC. The whole variable domain, remainder taken from reference TRBV7-2 and TRBJ1-2, is GAGVSQSPSNKVTEKGKDVELRCDPISGHTALYWYRQSLGQGLEFLIYFQGNSAPDKSGLPSDRFSAERTGGSVSTLTIQRTQQEDSAVYLCASRKGKTNYGYTFGSGTRLTVV.

This chain uses TRBV5-6 with TRBJ1-2, with 9 nucleotides matching TRBD1. The germline gives CDR1 SGHDT, CDR2 YYEEEE. With V trimmed by 0 bases and J by 3 bases, 6 bases remained unmatched. This CDR3 contains 16 residues. CDR3 DNA: TGTGCCAGCAGCTTGGTGGGGGACAGGGAAGACTATGGCTACACCTTC. Its protein is CASSLVGDREDYGYTF.

This clone was seen more than once but under ten times. The chain recombines TRBV5-5 with TRBJ2-2; D may be TRBD1 (6 bases). This CDR3 is built from 16 residues. The germline V and J ends were trimmed by 5 bases and 6 bases, with 20 bases remaining between them. CDR1 is SGHKS, CDR2 YYEKEE, per germline (reference sequence). The CDR3 loop reads CASRPEQGRTAGELFF. In DNA, the CDR3 is TGTGCCAGCAGACCCGAACAGGGTAGAACTGCCGGGGAGCTGTTTTTT.

The chain uses TRBV15 and TRBJ1-1; the D is unclear. The CDR3 spans 13 residues. The germline gives CDR1 LNHNV, CDR2 YYDKDF (reference sequence). Trimming pared 1 base from V and 7 bases from J, leaving 10 bases between. CDR3 sequence: CATSRGQYVEAFF. CDR3 in DNA: TGTGCCACCAGCAGAGGTCAGTACGTTGAAGCTTTCTTT.

The chain uses TRBV28 and TRBJ2-7, with D possibly TRBD2 on 6 matching bases. V gave up 6 bases and J gave up 3 bases, with 21 bases separating them. Germline V lookup: CDR1 MDHEN, CDR2 SYDVKM. CDR3 length: 16 amino acids. The DNA of the CDR3 is TGTGCCAGCAGACCATGGATATCAGCGGGTGTCTACGAGCAGTACTTC. It specifies CASRPWISAGVYEQYF. The whole variable domain, remainder taken from reference TRBV28 and TRBJ2-7, is DVKVTQSSRYLVKRTGEKVFLECVQDMDHENMFWYRQDPGLGLRLIYFSYDVKMKEKGDIPEGYSVSREKKERFSLILESASTNQTSMYLCASRPWISAGVYEQYFGPGTRLTVT.

The chain has TRBV6-1 and TRBJ1-3; possible D gene TRBD1, 5 bases. Trimming cost V 6 bases and J 0 bases, with 9 bases left between them. The CDR3 contains 14 residues. Looked up from germline, CDR1 is MNHNS and CDR2 is SASEGT. CDR3 sequence: CASSVGASGNTIYF. The CDR3 DNA reads TGTGCCAGCAGCGTCGGGGCCTCTGGAAACACCATATATTTT.

The chain uses TRBV6-5 and TRBJ1-1; D is ambiguous. This CDR3 region has 13 residues. V dropped 0 bases and J dropped 6 bases, with 8 bases sitting between them. Per germline, CDR1 MNHEY and CDR2 SVGAGI. The CDR3 DNA sequence: TGTGCCAGCAGTTACTCGAACAGCCCTGAAGCTTTCTTT. It translates to CASSYSNSPEAFF.

The chain recombines TRBV6-1 with TRBJ1-2, with a possible D match to TRBD1 (5 bases). The CDR3 loop spans 14 amino acids. V was cut by 6 bases and J by 6 bases, with 17 bases left in between. CDR1 is MNHNS, CDR2 SASEGT, per germline. The CDR3 loop is CASRAGGAGDGYTF. The DNA for the CDR3 is TGTGCCAGCAGGGCGGGAGGTGCGGGGGATGGCTACACCTTC.

V and J are TRBV10-3 and TRBJ2-7; 7 nucleotides align to TRBD1. The CDR3 is 14 residues long. The J segment lost 2 bases and the V segment lost 2 bases, leaving 3 bases of the junction unmatched. Germline CDR1 and CDR2: ENHRY and SYGVKD. CDR3 sequence: CAISEGTEPYEQYF. In DNA form, the CDR3 reads TGTGCCATCAGTGAGGGGACAGAGCCCTACGAGCAGTACTTC.

The genes are TRBV7-2 and TRBJ2-3, with D possibly matching TRBD2 (6 bases). CDR3 size: 15 residues. V lost 0 bases and J 2 bases, leaving 9 bases between the germline ends. Germline CDR1 is SGHTA and CDR2 is FQGNSA. The CDR3 loop is CASSLAGLPTDTQYF. As DNA, the CDR3 is TGTGCCAGCAGCTTAGCAGGACTACCCACAGATACGCAGTATTTT.

This clone was observed a few times. The chain has TRBV18 and TRBJ1-2; the D is unclear. Germline V gene lookup returns CDR1 KGHSH and CDR2 LQKENI. Trimming removed 4 bases at V and 2 bases at J, with 8 bases between. The CDR3 length is 13 residues. CDR3 sequence: CASSLTDNYGYTF. Written as DNA, the CDR3 is TGTGCCAGCTCACTAACAGACAACTATGGCTACACCTTC.

This chain connects TRBV18 to TRBJ2-2; D may be TRBD2 (6 bases). The germline CDR1 and CDR2 sequences are KGHSH and LQKENI. The CDR3 covers 14 residues. Trimming left V 5 bases short and J 3 bases short, with 10 bases between. Here the CDR3 reads CASSNGRDTGELFF. In DNA, the CDR3 is TGTGCCAGCTCAAACGGGAGAGACACCGGGGAGCTGTTTTTT.

V and J are TRBV7-2 and TRBJ1-4, with TRBD1 matching over 8 bases. Trimming at V came to 5 bases and at J to 13 bases, leaving 3 bases not matched to a gene. Germline V gives CDR1 SGHTA, CDR2 FQGNSA. CDR3 size: 11 residues. This CDR3 is CASSLGTGLFF. In nucleotides, the CDR3 is TGTGCCAGCAGCCTTGGGACAGGACTGTTTTTT.

The chain recombines TRBV19 with TRBJ1-4; no clear D gene. Per germline, CDR1 LNHDA and CDR2 SQIVND (reference sequence). With 3 bases removed from V and 11 bases from J, the gap between germline ends came to 16 bases. CDR3 length: 14 amino acids. The CDR3 loop is CASSIGRTKDKLFF. CDR3 nucleotide sequence: TGTGCCAGTAGTATTGGTCGGACGAAGGATAAACTGTTTTTT. The variable domain in full, with the rest retrieved from reference TRBV19 and TRBJ1-4, is DGGITQSPKYLFRKEGQNVTLSCEQNLNHDAMYWYRQDPGQGLRLIYYSQIVNDFQKGDIAEGYSVSREKKESFPLTVTSAQKNPTAFYLCASSIGRTKDKLFFGSGTQLSVL.

This rearrangement joins TRBV9 to TRBJ1-5; D may be TRBD1 (5 bases). CDR3 length: 13 amino acids. Germline V gene lookup returns CDR1 SGDLS and CDR2 YYNGEE. V gave up 3 bases and J gave up 9 bases, with 13 bases separating them. The CDR3 DNA sequence: TGTGCCAGCAGCGCCGGGACGAATTGGCCCCAGCATTTT. Protein sequence: CASSAGTNWPQHF.

The chain combines TRBV19 with TRBJ1-1, with TRBD1 as a possible D gene (6 bases). Trimming removed 6 bases from V and 1 base from J, with 12 bases in between. There are 14 residues in the CDR3. The germline V gene has CDR1 LNHDA and CDR2 SQIVND (reference sequence). This CDR3 is CASRQRGGNTEAFF. The CDR3 DNA reads as TGTGCCAGTAGACAAAGGGGGGGGAACACTGAAGCTTTCTTT. Looking up the rest from reference TRBV19 and TRBJ1-1 gives the full variable domain: DGGITQSPKYLFRKEGQNVTLSCEQNLNHDAMYWYRQDPGQGLRLIYYSQIVNDFQKGDIAEGYSVSREKKESFPLTVTSAQKNPTAFYLCASRQRGGNTEAFFGQGTRLTVV.

This chain connects TRBV7-9 to TRBJ2-7; D call uncertain. Germline V gene sequence: CDR1 SEHNR, CDR2 FQNEAQ (reference sequence). Trimming removed 3 bases from V and 6 bases from J, with 9 bases in between. There are 12 residues in the CDR3. CDR3 in DNA: TGTGCCAGCAGCTTCGATGTGGGCGAGCAGTACTTC. The encoded protein is CASSFDVGEQYF.